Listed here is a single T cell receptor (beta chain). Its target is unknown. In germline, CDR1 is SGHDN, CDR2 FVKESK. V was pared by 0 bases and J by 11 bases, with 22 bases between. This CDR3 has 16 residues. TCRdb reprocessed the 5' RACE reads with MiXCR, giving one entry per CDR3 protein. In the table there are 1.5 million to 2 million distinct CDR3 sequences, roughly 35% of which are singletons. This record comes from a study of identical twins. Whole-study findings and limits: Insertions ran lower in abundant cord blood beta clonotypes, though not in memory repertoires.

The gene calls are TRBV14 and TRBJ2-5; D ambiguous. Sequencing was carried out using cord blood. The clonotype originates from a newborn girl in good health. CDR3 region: CASSQERVVRTDEQYF. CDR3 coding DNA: TGTGCCAGCAGCCAAGAGAGAGTAGTAAGAACAGATGAGCAGTACTTC. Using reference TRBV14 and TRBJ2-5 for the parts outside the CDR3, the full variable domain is EAGVTQFPSHSVIEKGQTVTLRCDPISGHDNLYWYRRVMGKEIKFLLHFVKESKQDESGMPNNRFLAERTGGTYSTLKVQPAELEDSGVYFCASSQERVVRTDEQYFGPGTRLLVL.